This is a list of T cell receptor beta chains from one sample in a study of post-analysis software for immune sequencing data. A single record per CDR3 protein comes from TCRdb applying MiXCR to the PCR reads. The sample consists of about 770,000 distinct CDR3 sequences, 46% of them appearing once. The sample taken for sequencing was blood. The receptors stem from a girl aged 5-17 years with multiple sclerosis. The CDR3 runs from the conserved cysteine through the conserved F or W. Fields, in order: CDR3 protein, CDR3 DNA, V gene, clone size, J gene, D gene. A D gene is named only where the DNA matches it firmly. A row's size may be missing; if present it is once, few, many or a size class.

CDR3: CSARDSMNTEAFF
DNA: TGCAGTGCTAGGGACAGCATGAACACTGAAGCTTTCTTT
V: TRBV20-1
size: few
J: TRBJ1-1
D: NA

CDR3: CASRSRPGLAGVVTDTQYF
DNA: TGTGCCAGCAGATCTCGACCGGGGCTAGCGGGAGTGGTAACAGATACGCAGTATTTT
V: TRBV12-3/TRBV12-4
size: few
J: TRBJ2-3
D: TRBD2

CDR3: CASSGAGGPAWNEQFF
DNA: TGTGCCAGCAGCGGTGCGGGAGGGCCCGCTTGGAATGAGCAGTTCTTC
V: TRBV27
size: NA
J: TRBJ2-1
D: TRBD2

CDR3: CSARGGGYPGGRLYNEQFF
DNA: TGCAGTGCTAGAGGGGGGGGTTATCCTGGGGGCCGACTGTACAATGAGCAGTTCTTC
V: TRBV20-1
size: once
J: TRBJ2-1
D: NA

CDR3: CASSISGGSYNEQFF
DNA: TGTGCCAGCAGCATCAGCGGAGGCTCCTACAATGAGCAGTTCTTC
V: TRBV6-4
size: NA
J: TRBJ2-1
D: NA

CDR3: CSAKPGGAYEQYF
DNA: TGCAGTGCTAAGCCAGGGGGCGCATACGAGCAGTACTTC
V: TRBV20-1
size: NA
J: TRBJ2-7
D: TRBD1

CDR3: CAISEDRGHGYTF
DNA: TGTGCCATCAGTGAGGACCGGGGGCATGGCTACACCTTC
V: TRBV10-3
size: few
J: TRBJ1-2
D: NA

CDR3: CAISGMGGDGGEQFF
DNA: TGTGCCATCAGTGGTATGGGCGGGGACGGTGGCGAGCAGTTCTTC
V: TRBV10-3
size: NA
J: TRBJ2-1
D: NA

CDR3: CAISDTWGGPFQETQYF
DNA: TGTGCCATCAGTGATACCTGGGGGGGACCCTTCCAAGAGACCCAGTACTTC
V: TRBV10-3
size: NA
J: TRBJ2-5
D: TRBD2

CDR3: CASSLEQGRGTEAFF
DNA: TGTGCCAGCAGCCTAGAACAGGGTAGAGGAACTGAAGCTTTCTTT
V: TRBV27
size: NA
J: TRBJ1-1
D: NA

CDR3: CSARKQGADTEAFF
DNA: TGCAGTGCTAGAAAACAGGGGGCGGACACTGAAGCTTTCTTT
V: TRBV20-1
size: NA
J: TRBJ1-1
D: TRBD1

CDR3: CASSYAGTSDKSSYNEQFF
DNA: TGTGCCAGCAGCTACGCCGGGACTAGCGACAAAAGCTCCTACAATGAGCAGTTCTTC
V: TRBV11-2
size: NA
J: TRBJ2-1
D: TRBD2

CDR3: CATSPTNGENNEQFF
DNA: TGTGCCACCAGTCCCACAAACGGGGAAAACAATGAGCAGTTCTTC
V: TRBV24-1
size: few
J: TRBJ2-1
D: NA

CDR3: CASSLVGGTNTEAFF
DNA: TGCGCCAGCAGCTTGGTTGGAGGGACGAACACTGAAGCTTTCTTT
V: TRBV5-1
size: NA
J: TRBJ1-1
D: NA

CDR3: CASSSQGRYGYTF
DNA: TGTGCCAGCAGTTCACAGGGACGGTATGGCTACACCTTC
V: TRBV12-3/TRBV12-4
size: NA
J: TRBJ1-2
D: NA

CDR3: CASRGIEFYSEQFF
DNA: TGTGCCAGCAGGGGAATCGAATTCTACAGTGAGCAGTTCTTC
V: TRBV27
size: NA
J: TRBJ2-1
D: NA

CDR3: CATTRGVGSGYTF
DNA: TGTGCCACTACGAGAGGGGTAGGGTCTGGCTACACCTTC
V: TRBV27
size: NA
J: TRBJ1-2
D: NA

CDR3: CSTRIGTGYNEQFF
DNA: TGCAGTACTAGAATTGGGACAGGGTACAATGAGCAGTTCTTC
V: TRBV20-1
size: NA
J: TRBJ2-1
D: TRBD1

CDR3: CSAGTATNEKLFF
DNA: TGCAGCGCTGGGACAGCAACTAATGAAAAACTGTTTTTT
V: TRBV29-1
size: NA
J: TRBJ1-4
D: TRBD1